This T cell receptor (beta chain) was sequenced in a study of blood T cell repertoires in COVID-19. Overall study: Whether acute or convalescent, the COVID-19 samples came from the United States, Italy and Spain.

CDR3 length: 13 residues. Germline loops: CDR1 MNHEY, CDR2 SMNVEV (reference sequence). V was shortened by 6 bases and J by 10 bases, with 13 bases between the two germline ends. In the authors' workflow: Amplification from reference gene primers served as the basis for estimated nucleated cell counts. Method: immunoSEQ multiplex PCR; TCRdb's copy keeps in-frame clones and lacks some. That table gives V, J and clone size, and the DNA gave D and trimming. The data show 100,000 or so clones, 70% to 90% seen once. The rearrangement joins TRBV27 to TRBJ1-6; D gene uncertain. This clonotype was sampled from a human donor in a cohort sampled during active COVID-19. Sequenced: peripheral blood. CDR3 in amino acids: CASRTAHGSPLHF. In nucleotides, the CDR3 is TGTGCCAGCAGGACGGCACACGGGTCACCCCTCCACTTT.